Listed here are 24 T cell receptor beta chains from one sample, sequenced in a study of control samples from healthy donors and cancer patients. Profiling relied on immunoSEQ multiplex PCR, and the TCRdb table lists in-frame clones only, not all of them. This table has approximately 89,000 clones, 70% to 90% appearing once. Material for sequencing was blood. The receptors shown here come from a man between 45 and 60 years old in good health.

The CDR3 loop reads CASSLGGVAGANVLTF. DNA of the CDR3: TGCGCCAGCAGCTTGGGAGGGGTAGCTGGGGCCAACGTCCTGACTTTC. This sequence joins TRBV5-1 and TRBJ2-6; tentatively, D is TRBD1 or TRBD2 (5 bases each). Germline V gene data show CDR1 as SGHRS and CDR2 as YFSETQ. With 0 bases removed from V and 2 bases from J, the gap between germline ends came to 9 bases. The CDR3 contains 16 residues.

This chain joins TRBV7-2 and TRBJ2-1; the match to TRBD2 covers 8 bases. The CDR3 length is 16 residues. V was pared by 1 base and J by 2 bases, with 4 bases of the junction left unmatched. CDR1 and CDR2 from the germline V gene are SGHTA and FQGNSA. The CDR3 here is CASSLERRGAYNEQFF. DNA for the CDR3: TGTGCCAGCAGCTTAGAGAGGCGGGGGGCCTACAATGAGCAGTTCTTC.

The chain has TRBV3-1 (or the pseudogene TRBV3-2) and TRBJ2-7, with D possibly called TRBD1 or TRBD2 (5 bases each). Germline assignment: CDR1 LGHDT and CDR2 YNNKEL (reference sequence). CDR3 length: 14 residues. Trimming left V 8 bases short and J 2 bases short, with 16 bases between. The CDR3, as DNA: TGTGCCAGCGCCCTCTCCGGGACCGCCTACGAGCAGTACTTC. Translating gives CASALSGTAYEQYF.

The chain is built from TRBV18 and TRBJ2-3; D is possibly TRBD2 (6 bases). Germline V gives CDR1 KGHSH, CDR2 LQKENI. V dropped 4 bases and J dropped 3 bases, with 17 bases sitting between them. The CDR3 runs to 16 residues. The CDR3 DNA is TGTGCCAGCTCACTACAGGTGGGGGGAAGAACAGATACGCAGTATTTT. This sequence encodes CASSLQVGGRTDTQYF.

The V gene is TRBV11-2, the J gene TRBJ1-2, with D possibly being TRBD1 (6 bases). V lost 4 bases and J 1 base, leaving 16 bases between the germline ends. The length of the CDR3 is 16 residues. Germline CDR1 and CDR2: SGHAT and FQNNGV. This CDR3 is CASSSLRTDLNYGYTF. CDR3 sequence (DNA): TGTGCCAGCAGCTCGCTCAGGACAGACCTTAACTATGGCTACACCTTC.

This chain joins TRBV5-8 and TRBJ1-5; D is perhaps TRBD1 (5 bases). The CDR3 covers 15 residues. Between the trimmed V and J ends, which lost 0 bases and 3 bases, there was a span of 10 bases. Germline V gene lookup returns CDR1 SGHTS and CDR2 YDEGEE. The CDR3 sequence is CASSLEGQLNQPQHF. The CDR3 bases are TGTGCCAGCAGCTTGGAGGGGCAGCTCAATCAGCCCCAGCATTTT.

The rearrangement links TRBV2 to TRBJ2-2, with a tentative D call TRBD2 (6 bases). V was pared by 4 bases and J by 4 bases, with 13 bases between. The CDR3 sequence is 15 residues long. Germline assignment: CDR1 SNHLY and CDR2 FYNNEI. This chain's CDR3 is CASSGSLGGTGELFF. The CDR3 DNA sequence: TGTGCCAGCAGTGGCTCCTTGGGGGGCACCGGGGAGCTGTTTTTT. Together with reference TRBV2 and TRBJ2-2, the CDR3 gives the full variable domain: EPEVTQTPSHQVTQMGQEVILRCVPISNHLYFYWYRQILGQKVEFLVSFYNNEISEKSEIFDDQFSVERPDGSNFTLKIRSTKLEDSAMYFCASSGSLGGTGELFFGEGSRLTVL.

This chain joins TRBV2 and TRBJ1-4; TRBD1 is a possible D gene (6 bases). Germline V CDR1 and CDR2: SNHLY, FYNNEI. Trimming pared 7 bases from V and 7 bases from J, leaving 10 bases between. This CDR3 is built from 12 residues. The CDR3 DNA reads as TGTGCCAGCAAGGGGGACGGTGAAAAACTGTTTTTT. It is translated as CASKGDGEKLFF.

This rearrangement joins TRBV19 to TRBJ2-2, with TRBD2 matching 11 bases. CDR1 and CDR2 (germline): LNHDA, SQIVND (reference sequence). Trimming took 1 base from V and 10 from J; bases not matched to a gene: 11. The CDR3 covers 17 residues. CDR3 nucleotide sequence: TGTGCCAGTAGTATAGGCTTACTAGCGGGGGACGAGGAGGAGCTGTTTTTT. Translated, it gives CASSIGLLAGDEEELFF.

V usage is TRBV19 and J usage is TRBJ2-3; D remains unclear. Germline assignment: CDR1 LNHDA and CDR2 SQIVND (reference sequence). The CDR3 totals 15 residues. V was shortened by 3 bases and J by 7 bases, with 17 bases between the two germline ends. CDR3: CASSIVGSHRNTQYF. For the CDR3, the DNA is TGTGCCAGTAGTATCGTGGGGTCTCATCGGAATACGCAGTATTTT.

The V and J genes are TRBV5-1 and TRBJ2-5; perhaps TRBD1 as D (5 bases). The length of the CDR3 is 15 residues. Germline V gives CDR1 SGHRS, CDR2 YFSETQ. Trimming stripped 4 bases from V and 4 bases from J, with 17 bases between. CDR3 amino acids: CASSQPTPQGETQYF. CDR3 coding DNA: TGCGCCAGCAGCCAACCGACCCCTCAGGGAGAGACCCAGTACTTC.

The rearrangement joins TRBV24-1 to TRBJ1-2, with a possible D match to TRBD1 (5 bases). The V end was cut by 7 bases, the J end by 4 bases, with 12 bases between. Germline CDR1 and CDR2: KGHDR and SFDVKD. The CDR3 is 13 residues long. The CDR3 protein is CATSLTDSYGYTF. In DNA, the CDR3 is TGTGCCACCAGCCTGACAGACTCCTATGGCTACACCTTC.

The CDR3 DNA follows: TGTGCCACCAGTGAACGAGGAGCCTCAGGAAAACTGTTTTTT. Translation: CATSERGASGKLFF. This chain links TRBV24-1 with TRBJ1-4, with D unresolved. Germline V gene data show CDR1 as KGHDR and CDR2 as SFDVKD. The CDR3 is 14 residues long. Trimming stripped 4 bases from V and 10 bases from J, with 15 bases between.

The chain recombines TRBV7-9 with TRBJ1-1; the match to TRBD1 covers 11 bases. Trimming removed 5 bases from V and 5 bases from J; junction bases left unmatched: 7. The CDR3 is made up of 15 amino acids. The germline gives CDR1 SEHNR, CDR2 FQNEAQ (reference sequence). CDR3 in amino acids: CASSPRTGGETEAFF. The CDR3 DNA reads TGTGCCAGCAGCCCGCGGACAGGGGGCGAGACTGAAGCTTTCTTT.

In its sample, this clone was seen once. The rearrangement uses TRBV7-3 and TRBJ2-5; possible D gene TRBD2, 5 bases. In germline, CDR1 is SGHTA, CDR2 FQGTGA. Trimming took off 5 bases at V and 5 bases at J, with 18 bases between the two ends. CDR3 size: 15 residues. The CDR3 nucleotides read TGTGCCAGCAGCCGGAACGGATTAGCGATTGAGACCCAGTACTTC. Its translation: CASSRNGLAIETQYF.

This rearrangement joins TRBV24-1 to TRBJ2-1; 11 bases agree with TRBD2. Looked up from germline, CDR1 is KGHDR and CDR2 is SFDVKD. J was trimmed by 9 bases and V by 7 bases; bases with no gene match: 16. The CDR3 is 17 residues long. The CDR3 DNA is TGTGCCACCAGGACCTTTACTAGCGGGAGAGCCCGGGGTGAGCAGTTCTTC. Amino acid sequence: CATRTFTSGRARGEQFF.

CDR3 DNA: TGTGCCATCAGTGAGTTAGGGAAGACCCTAGGATACAATGAGCAGTTCTTC. Protein sequence: CAISELGKTLGYNEQFF. The V and J genes are TRBV10-3 and TRBJ2-1; D not resolved. The CDR3 loop spans 17 amino acids. Trimming pared 1 base from V and 4 bases from J, leaving 17 bases between. Germline CDR1 and CDR2: ENHRY and SYGVKD.

The chain uses TRBV7-3 and TRBJ1-1; D is ambiguous. Germline CDR1 SGHTA, CDR2 FQGTGA. V dropped 2 bases and J dropped 1 base, with 5 bases sitting between them. This CDR3 contains 13 residues. The DNA for the CDR3 is TGTGCCAGCAGCTTATGGGCGAACACTGAAGCTTTCTTT. It specifies CASSLWANTEAFF. Full variable domain (remainder filled in from reference TRBV7-3 and TRBJ1-1): GAGVSQTPSNKVTEKGKYVELRCDPISGHTALYWYRQSLGQGPEFLIYFQGTGAADDSGLPNDRFFAVRPEGSVSTLKIQRTERGDSAVYLCASSLWANTEAFFGQGTRLTVV.

This sequence joins TRBV3-1 (or the pseudogene TRBV3-2) and TRBJ2-1; 9 bases match TRBD1. Per germline, CDR1 LGHDT and CDR2 YNNKEL (reference sequence). The CDR3 is made up of 15 amino acids. With V trimmed by 4 bases and J by 9 bases, 10 bases remained unmatched. CDR3 in amino acids: CASSPRDRVPGEQFF. CDR3 sequence (DNA): TGTGCCAGCAGCCCCCGGGACAGGGTACCGGGTGAGCAGTTCTTC.

The chain has TRBV21-1 and TRBJ1-1; the table's D call TRBD1 went unverified against the DNA. TRBV21-1 is a listed pseudogene. The CDR3 length is 13 residues. CDR3 residues: CASSGDRGTEAFF. DNA of the CDR3: TGTGCCAGCAGCGGGGACAGGGGGACTGAAGCTTTCTTT.

V is TRBV7-6 and J is TRBJ2-1, with TRBD1 matching over 9 bases. Germline V CDR1 and CDR2: SGHVS, FNYEAQ. The CDR3 length is 15 residues. Germline trimming cut 1 base from V and 3 bases from J; bases unmatched to any gene: 1. CDR3 sequence: CASSLETGGYNEQFF. The CDR3 DNA is TGTGCCAGCAGCTTAGAGACAGGGGGCTACAATGAGCAGTTCTTC.

V is TRBV7-6 and J is TRBJ2-5; no clear D. Trimming took 5 bases from V and 6 from J, leaving 19 bases between them. CDR3 length: 15 residues. Germline CDR1 SGHVS, CDR2 FNYEAQ. This CDR3 is CASSLPTANEKTQYF. For the CDR3, the DNA is TGTGCCAGCAGCCTCCCCACGGCTAACGAGAAGACCCAGTACTTC.

The J gene is TRBJ1-4, the V gene TRBV4-3; 7 positions match TRBD1. There are 14 residues in the CDR3. CDR1 is LGHNA, CDR2 YSLEER, per germline. V shed 2 bases, J shed 7 bases, and the junction held 4 bases outside the gene matches. CDR3 DNA sequence: TGCGCCAGCAGCCAAAAAGGGGGCGGTGAAAAACTGTTTTTT. It is translated as CASSQKGGGEKLFF.

The chain uses TRBV5-1 and TRBJ1-1; maybe TRBD1 (6 bases). CDR1 is SGHRS and CDR2 is YFSETQ in the germline V gene. V shed 0 bases and J shed 1 base, with 10 bases lying between them. The CDR3 consists of 15 residues. The CDR3 coding sequence is TGCGCCAGCAGCTTGGCCGGAGGGGGGAACACTGAAGCTTTCTTT. As protein: CASSLAGGGNTEAFF.